This is a list of T cell receptor beta chains from one sample in a study of shared clonotypes between healthy human individuals. Here immunoSEQ multiplex PCR was the method, and the copy in TCRdb shows in-frame clones only, minus some. Of some 2 million clones in the sample, approximately 94% were seen once. The material sequenced was naive CD8+ T cells sorted from blood. The receptors here all came from a young man in good health. Both conserved end residues are part of each CDR3. The D gene is left open where the match is weak. Rows may omit the clone size; those that give it use once, few, many or a size class.

length | D | J | V | size | DNA | CDR3
18 | . | TRBJ2-7 | TRBV15 | . | TGTGCCACCAGTTACCCCCGGGACATCGGGCAAGAAACCTACGAGCAGTACTTC | CATSYPRDIGQETYEQYF
17 | . | TRBJ2-2 | TRBV9 | . | TGTGCCAGCAGCGTAGCTTTAAGAGGGCCGAACACCGGGGAGCTGTTTTTT | CASSVALRGPNTGELFF
13 | TRBD1 | TRBJ1-2 | TRBV7-2 | . | TGTGCCAGCAGCTTAGGGACAGGGTATGGCTACACCTTC | CASSLGTGYGYTF
13 | TRBD1 | TRBJ2-5 | TRBV7-9 | . | TGTGCCAGCCTGACAGGGGCGGGAGAGACCCAGTACTTC | CASLTGAGETQYF
16 | TRBD2 | TRBJ2-1 | TRBV10-2 | . | TGCGCCAGCAGTGAGTCGGACGTGCGGGAGTTCAATGAGCAGTTCTTC | CASSESDVREFNEQFF
15 | . | TRBJ2-7 | TRBV21-1 | . | TGTGCCAGCAGCAATATCGGCTCAAGCTCCTACGAGCAGTACTTC | CASSNIGSSSYEQYF
15 | TRBD1 | TRBJ2-2 | TRBV7-9 | . | TGTGCCAGCAGCCATCCCGACAGGGGCACCGGGGAGCTGTTTTTT | CASSHPDRGTGELFF
15 | . | TRBJ2-3 | TRBV6-5 | . | TGTGCCAGCAGTTACGAGTGGGGGTTGGAAGATACGCAGTATTTT | CASSYEWGLEDTQYF
14 | . | TRBJ2-7 | TRBV6-5 | once | TGTGCCAGCAGTTACACAGGGAATTCCTACGAGCAGTACTTC | CASSYTGNSYEQYF
15 | TRBD1 | TRBJ2-1 | TRBV5-6 | . | TGTGCCAGCAGCTTGGGACAGGGGGGATACAATGAGCAGTTCTTC | CASSLGQGGYNEQFF
14 | TRBD1 | TRBJ2-7 | TRBV4-1 | . | TGCGCCAGCAGCCCAGGACAGGGATCCTACGAGCAGTACTTC | CASSPGQGSYEQYF
15 | TRBD1 | TRBJ2-7 | TRBV9 | . | TGTGCCAGCAGCGTAGGACAACAGGGGGCCTACGAGCAGTACTTC | CASSVGQQGAYEQYF
16 | . | TRBJ1-4 | TRBV11-2 | . | TGTGCCAGCAGCTTAGAAGCATGGACAACTAATGAAAAACTGTTTTTT | CASSLEAWTTNEKLFF
16 | TRBD2 | TRBJ2-5 | TRBV5-1 | . | TGCGCCAGCAGCTCTGGACTAGCGGGAGGGGCGGAGACCCAGTACTTC | CASSSGLAGGAETQYF
15 | . | TRBJ2-3 | TRBV27 | . | TGTGCCAGCAGTCTTGGACGGGACAGCACAGATACGCAGTATTTT | CASSLGRDSTDTQYF
13 | . | TRBJ2-7 | TRBV7-8 | . | TGTGCCAGCAGCTTAGTTAGAGGCTACGAGCAGTACTTC | CASSLVRGYEQYF
14 | . | TRBJ2-5 | TRBV27 | . | TGTGCCAGCAGTCTCCTCGGTGGTGGGGAGACCCAGTACTTC | CASSLLGGGETQYF
15 | TRBD2 | TRBJ2-4 | TRBV7-9 | . | TGTGCCAGCAGCCCAGGGGCTAGCGGGAGAAACATTCAGTACTTC | CASSPGASGRNIQYF
13 | . | TRBJ2-7 | TRBV2 | once | TGTGCCAGCACCCAGGGACTTTCATACGAGCAGTACTTC | CASTQGLSYEQYF
13 | . | TRBJ1-2 | TRBV2 | . | TGTGCCAGCAGCATTGAAGCTAACTATGGCTACACCTTC | CASSIEANYGYTF
14 | TRBD1 | TRBJ2-2 | TRBV10-2 | once | TGCGCCAGCCGTACAGGGGAGAACACCGGGGAGCTGTTTTTT | CASRTGENTGELFF
12 | . | TRBJ2-1 | TRBV5-6 | . | TGTGCCAGCAGCGTGAGTGCCGATGAGCAGTTCTTC | CASSVSADEQFF
13 | TRBD1 | TRBJ1-2 | TRBV30 | . | TGTGCCTGGGGGGGGGACAGAGACTATGGCTACACCTTC | CAWGGDRDYGYTF